The entry below describes one T cell receptor beta chain. The antigen remains unidentified. The CDR3 length is 13 residues. V was trimmed by 0 bases and J by 8 bases, leaving 7 bases between them. Germline assignment: CDR1 MNHEY and CDR2 SVGEGT. This sample stems from a study of vaccination and CD4 T cells after COVID-19. With the Oncomine TCR Beta short-read assay, DNA from cultured CD4+ T cells was sequenced. From the PCR reads, TCRdb called clonotypes with MiXCR, one entry per CDR3 protein. The sample records around 20,000 distinct CDR3 sequences, 35% to 40% being singletons. The time point denotes: late sampling 161 to 241 days after vaccination in a few convalescent patients. Treatment denoted: approximately nine-day PBMC culture with coronavirus spike peptide pools or control peptides (ViraFEST assay). The study's findings and limits: Median SARS-CoV-2-reactive clonotypes rose from approximately 21 to 38, not significantly.

The sequenced sample was CD4+ T cells from blood, cultured in vitro, obtained about 7 months after SARS-CoV-2 vaccination. The chain uses TRBV6-2 or TRBV6-3 and TRBJ2-2, with D possibly TRBD2 on 5 matching bases. The source is a human donor who had recovered from COVID-19. The CDR3 loop reads CASSYSRAGELFF. In nucleotides, the CDR3 is TGTGCCAGCAGTTACTCGAGGGCGGGGGAGCTGTTTTTT.